This is a list of T cell receptor beta chains from one sample in a study of neurological immune-mediated disorders. MiXCR was run by TCRdb on the 5' RACE reads, yielding one entry per CDR3 protein. The data show about 65,000 distinct CDR3 sequences, with over 4% seen just once and roughly 2.8% held by the top ten. The sequenced material came from PBMCs. These receptors came from a middle-aged man with multiple sclerosis. The CDR3 runs from the conserved cysteine through the conserved F or W. D genes are given only for firm matches. Clone size is stated in some rows and not others, as once, few, many or a class when expanded.

v_gene	abundance	len	d_gene	j_gene	CDR3nt	CDR3aa
TRBV20-1	many	12	.	TRBJ1-3	TGCAGTGCTAGCGGGGGATCGAAAACCATATATTTT	CSASGGSKTIYF
TRBV7-8	many	16	.	TRBJ2-5	TGTGCCAGCAGCTTAGATAGGCTGGGAAGGAAAGAGACCCAGTACTTC	CASSLDRLGRKETQYF
TRBV5-1	many	14	.	TRBJ1-5	TGCGCCAGCAGCTTGGAATCGGGCAATCAGCCCCAGCATTTT	CASSLESGNQPQHF
TRBV6-2/TRBV6-3	many	16	.	TRBJ1-5	TGTGCCAGCAGTTACTCGTTAGACGTTAGCAATCAGCCCCAGCATTTT	CASSYSLDVSNQPQHF
TRBV10-3	many	15	.	TRBJ2-6	TGTGCCATCAACAGGGAGGGTGCTGGGGCCAACGTCCTGACTTTC	CAINREGAGANVLTF
TRBV18	few	14	.	TRBJ2-5	TGTGCCAGCTCACAGGGTCTTGGCCAAGAGACCCAGTACTTC	CASSQGLGQETQYF
TRBV7-2	many	15	.	TRBJ2-1	TGTGCCAGCAGCTTAGCGGTGACTAGATCAAGTGAGCAGTTCTTC	CASSLAVTRSSEQFF
TRBV5-5	many	19	TRBD2	TRBJ2-3	TGTGCCAGCAGCTTGCGCCTAGCGGGGTCCTCTACTACCACAGATACGCAGTATTTT	CASSLRLAGSSTTTDTQYF
TRBV25-1	few	14	TRBD1	TRBJ1-5	TGTGCCAGCAGTCTGGGGCAGGGGGAGGATACGCAGCATTTT	CASSLGQGEDTQHF
TRBV5-1	.	15	TRBD1	TRBJ2-1	TGCGCCAGCAGCTTCCGGGACAGGGAGTACAATGAGCAGTTCTTC	CASSFRDREYNEQFF
TRBV5-1	many	16	TRBD1	TRBJ2-1	TGCGCCAGCAGTCTCTTCCGGGGACAGGGTTCAAATGAGCAGTTCTTC	CASSLFRGQGSNEQFF
TRBV18	.	16	.	TRBJ2-6	TGTGCCAGCTCACTAGGACGAGGCTCTGGGGCCAACGTCCTGACTTTC	CASSLGRGSGANVLTF
TRBV20-1	many	17	TRBD2	TRBJ2-2	TGCAGTGCTAGAGATCAAGGGACTAGCCCCCGTGTCGGGGAGCTGTTTTTT	CSARDQGTSPRVGELFF
TRBV7-9	.	12	.	TRBJ2-1	TGTGCCAGCAGCTCCACACGGATTCTTCCCTACTTC	CASSSTRILPYF
TRBV3-1	many	13	.	TRBJ1-1	TGTGCCAGCAGCCCCGCGGGACTGTCCTTGGCTTTCTTT	CASSPAGLSLAFF
TRBV12-3/TRBV12-4	.	19	TRBD1	TRBJ1-5	TGTGCCAGCAGTCTCACCATATACAGGGGGCGCGGTAGCAATCAGCCCCAGCATTTT	CASSLTIYRGRGSNQPQHF
TRBV12-3/TRBV12-4	many	15	.	TRBJ1-1	TGTGCCAGCAGGCCCCGAACGGGGAAGAACACTGAAGCTTTCTTT	CASRPRTGKNTEAFF
TRBV19	many	13	.	TRBJ2-7	TGTGCCAGTGGCTACAGGGTTTCCTACGAGCAGTACTTC	CASGYRVSYEQYF
TRBV20-1	few	13	.	TRBJ2-3	TGCAGTGCTACCCTCCTAGGCACAGATACGCAGTATTTT	CSATLLGTDTQYF
TRBV5-1	.	16	TRBD2	TRBJ2-1	TGCGCCAGCAGCTTCGAGACTAGCGGGGCTTCGGATGAGCAGTTCTTC	CASSFETSGASDEQFF
TRBV7-3	few	16	TRBD1	TRBJ1-2	TGTGCCAGCAGCTCCGGATCGGACAGGGGGCACTATGGCTACACCTTC	CASSSGSDRGHYGYTF
TRBV2	few	14	.	TRBJ1-5	TGTGCCAGCAGTGATGGGGGGCTGGACCAGCCCCAGAATTTT	CASSDGGLDQPQNF
TRBV20-1	many	13	TRBD2	TRBJ2-7	TGCAGTGCTAGAGATTTTGCGCCGGGGGGACAGTACTTC	CSARDFAPGGQYF
TRBV18	many	13	.	TRBJ1-2	TGTGCCAGCTCACCACAGACAGAATATGGCTACACCTTC	CASSPQTEYGYTF
TRBV7-9	many	15	TRBD1	TRBJ1-5	TGTGCCAGCAGCCCCACAGGGGCCAGCAATCAGCCCCAGCATTTT	CASSPTGASNQPQHF
TRBV7-9	many	15	.	TRBJ1-5	TGTGCCAGCAGCTTGGGCGGTTTGAGCAATCAGCCCCAGCATTTT	CASSLGGLSNQPQHF
TRBV7-6	.	16	TRBD1	TRBJ2-5	TGTGCCAGCAGCTTAGCCCCGGACAGGGTAGGCGAGACCCAGTACTTC	CASSLAPDRVGETQYF
TRBV4-3	many	17	TRBD1	TRBJ1-4	TGCGCCAGCAGCCAAGATCGCTCGACAGGGGGCTTTGAAAAACTGTTTTTT	CASSQDRSTGGFEKLFF
TRBV3-1	many	14	.	TRBJ2-2	TGTGCCAGCAGCCAACTAGCCCGCACCGGGGAGCTGTTTTTT	CASSQLARTGELFF
TRBV7-9	many	17	.	TRBJ1-2	TGTGCCAGCAGCTTTCTTGGGGGTCAGGGGAGGAACTATGGCTACACCTTC	CASSFLGGQGRNYGYTF
TRBV5-1	many	15	TRBD1	TRBJ2-2	TGCGCCAGCAGCGCCTGGACAGGCGGCACCGGGGAGCTGTTTTTT	CASSAWTGGTGELFF
TRBV9	many	15	.	TRBJ2-5	TGTGCCAGCAGCGTAGCTCCCCTAGACCAAGAGACCCAGTACTTC	CASSVAPLDQETQYF
TRBV25-1	many	13	.	TRBJ1-6	TGTGCCAGCAGTGCCCCTCTAAATTCACCCCTCAACTTT	CASSAPLNSPLNF
TRBV5-6	many	13	.	TRBJ1-1	TGTGCCAGCAGCTTGGTTACAGACACTGAAGCTTTCTTT	CASSLVTDTEAFF
TRBV5-1	many	14	.	TRBJ1-4	TGCGCCAGCAGCTCGTATGGGGAAGGCGAAAAACTGTTTTTT	CASSSYGEGEKLFF
TRBV7-8	many	12	.	TRBJ2-5	TGTGCCAGCAGGTCGACGGAAGAGACCCAGTACTTC	CASRSTEETQYF
TRBV4-1	many	14	.	TRBJ1-1	TGCGCCAGCAGCTCCAACAGGGCCGACACTGAAGCTTTCTTT	CASSSNRADTEAFF
TRBV3-1	many	12	.	TRBJ2-2	TGTGCCAGCAGCCAAGGCGGCGGGGAGCTGTTTTTT	CASSQGGGELFF
TRBV20-1	many	15	.	TRBJ1-6	TGCAGTGCTTTCCCGTGGGGGTTTAATAATTCACCCCTCAACTTT	CSAFPWGFNNSPLNF
TRBV7-6	few	16	.	TRBJ2-3	TGTGCCAGCAGCTTGATCAGGAGGGCAAACACAGATACGCAGTACTTT	CASSLIRRANTDTQYF
TRBV5-1	many	17	.	TRBJ2-3	TGCGCCAGCAGCGGCCGGGTTAAGGTAGAACGCACAGATACGCAGTATTTT	CASSGRVKVERTDTQYF
TRBV4-2	many	15	.	TRBJ2-2	TGTGCCAGCAGCCAGGGCCTTCTAGCCACCGGGGAGCTGTTTTTT	CASSQGLLATGELFF
TRBV5-1	many	13	.	TRBJ2-5	TGCGCCAGCAGCCGTGGGGGACTCGAGACCCAGTACTTC	CASSRGGLETQYF
TRBV6-5	many	15	.	TRBJ1-1	TGTGCCAGCAGCACACTGGGGGGGGGCAACACTGAAGCTTTCTTT	CASSTLGGGNTEAFF
TRBV5-1	many	12	.	TRBJ1-2	TGCGCCAGCAGCTTGAGCGGGGTTGGCTACACCTTC	CASSLSGVGYTF
TRBV27	few	14	.	TRBJ1-1	TGTGCCAGCAGTGTTCGACAGACTAACACTGAAGCTTTCTTT	CASSVRQTNTEAFF
TRBV4-1	many	17	.	TRBJ2-2	TGCGCCAGCAGCCAAAAAGGCGCGGGGACGAACACCGGGGAGCTGTTTTTT	CASSQKGAGTNTGELFF
TRBV6-2/TRBV6-3	many	11	TRBD1	TRBJ2-1	TGTGCCAGCAGTTGGGGACAGCCGCAGTTCTTC	CASSWGQPQFF
TRBV12-3/TRBV12-4	many	14	.	TRBJ1-6	TGTGCCAGCAGTTTCGGCAGATTAAATTCACCCCTCCACTTT	CASSFGRLNSPLHF
TRBV5-1	many	11	TRBD1	TRBJ1-1	TGCGCCAGCAACAGGGGCACTGAAGCTTTCTTT	CASNRGTEAFF
TRBV4-3	many	14	.	TRBJ2-3	TGCGCCAGCAGCCAACGGACGCGAGGAGATACGCAGTATTTT	CASSQRTRGDTQYF